A selection of T cell receptor beta chains follows, all from one sample in a study of blood T cell repertoires in COVID-19. The repertoire was sequenced with immunoSEQ multiplex PCR; TCRdb's copy has only in-frame clones and lacks some. The sample comprises about 150,000 clones, 75% to 85% of which are singletons, and over 10% rests with the top ten. The specimen was peripheral blood. All receptors derive from a man aged 60 to 69 with active or convalescent COVID-19. Each CDR3 is given with its conserved first and last residue. D genes are given only for firm matches. Clone size, where shown, is once, few, many, or a class for clones that have expanded.

>TRBV27|TRBJ2-7|-|-
TGTGCCAGCAGGGTAACAGGGAATTTTGAACAGTACTTC
CASRVTGNFEQYF
>TRBV19|TRBJ2-4|TRBD2|few
TGTGCCAGTACAACTAGCGGGAGGTTCGCGGACAAAAACATTCAGTACTTC
CASTTSGRFADKNIQYF
>TRBV5-8|TRBJ2-1|TRBD1|-
TGTGCCAGCAGCTTGTGGGGACAGGTGTCCAATGAGCAGTTCTTC
CASSLWGQVSNEQFF
>TRBV7-2|TRBJ1-1|-|once
TGTGCCAGCAAAGTCAGAATGAACACTGAAGCTTTCTTT
CASKVRMNTEAFF
>TRBV4-3|TRBJ2-7|TRBD2|-
TGCGCCAGCAGCCCAGGGAGGACTAGCGGTTATTACGAGCAGTACTTC
CASSPGRTSGYYEQYF
>TRBV18|TRBJ1-2|-|-
TGTGCCAGCTCACCCACGGCAGGGGCCCCCTTCAATGGCTACACCTTC
CASSPTAGAPFNGYTF
>TRBV7-3|TRBJ1-2|-|once
TGTGCCAGCAGCTTCCGATTCGCGGAAGGCTACACCTTC
CASSFRFAEGYTF
>TRBV13|TRBJ1-2|TRBD1|once
TGTGCCAGCAGCGCTGGACAGGGGGACTATGGCTACACCTTC
CASSAGQGDYGYTF
>TRBV19|TRBJ1-3|TRBD1|few
TGTGCCAGTAGTACCCTCGACAGGGCTGGAAACACCATATATTTT
CASSTLDRAGNTIYF
>TRBV5-6|TRBJ2-7|-|-
TGTGCCAGCAGCTACCGGGAGTACGGCGAGCAGTACTTC
CASSYREYGEQYF
>TRBV19|TRBJ1-4|TRBD1|-
TGTGCCAGTAGTGGGACAGGGGGCACTAATGAAAAACTGTTTTTT
CASSGTGGTNEKLFF
>TRBV11-3|TRBJ2-1|TRBD2|-
TGTGCCAGCAGCTTAGTTCTAGCGGGAGTGCAACATGAGCAGTTCTTC
CASSLVLAGVQHEQFF
>TRBV27|TRBJ2-3|TRBD2|once
TGTGCCAGCAGACTACTAGCGGGACCCGCAGATACGCAGTATTTT
CASRLLAGPADTQYF
>TRBV4-3|TRBJ2-2|-|-
TGCGCCAGCGGGGCCACCGGGGAGCTGTTTTTT
CASGATGELFF
>TRBV19|TRBJ2-1|-|-
TGTGCCAGTGGTGAGGGCGGTCACTACAATGAGCAGTTCTTC
CASGEGGHYNEQFF
>TRBV18|TRBJ2-6|-|few
TGTGCCAGCTCACCAAATCGGCGGGTTGGGGCCAACGTCCTGACTTTC
CASSPNRRVGANVLTF
>TRBV5-5|TRBJ2-1|TRBD1|-
TGTGCCAGCAGCTCGTCCCCCAGGGGGCCGCGACCCAATGAGCAGTTCTTC
CASSSSPRGPRPNEQFF
>TRBV5-1|TRBJ2-1|TRBD1|-
TGCGCCAGCACCTCCGGGACAGCCTACAATGAGCAGTTCTTC
CASTSGTAYNEQFF
>TRBV28|TRBJ2-7|-|once
TGTGCCAGCAGTCCTTATACCTACGAGCAGTACTTC
CASSPYTYEQYF
>TRBV6-5|TRBJ2-7|-|many
TGTGCCAGCAGTTACGGGAGCGGGCTGTTCGAGCAGTACTTC
CASSYGSGLFEQYF
>TRBV6-5|TRBJ1-5|-|-
TGTGCCAGCAGCCTAGGGGCAGAAAGCAATCAGCCCCAGCATTTT
CASSLGAESNQPQHF
>TRBV27|TRBJ2-7|TRBD2|-
TGTGCCAGCAGTACCCCGACTAGCGGCAGGGAGCAGTACTTC
CASSTPTSGREQYF
>TRBV6-5|TRBJ1-2|TRBD1|-
TGTGCCAGCAGCGCGGGACAGGGGAAGGTCTATGGCTACACCTTC
CASSAGQGKVYGYTF
>TRBV18|TRBJ2-5|-|few
TGTGCCAGCTCACCCAACCGACAGATAGAGACCCAGTACTTC
CASSPNRQIETQYF
>TRBV6-2/TRBV6-3|TRBJ1-2|-|-
TGTGCCAGCAGCCCCGGAGGGCGCGGCTACACCTTC
CASSPGGRGYTF
>TRBV7-2|TRBJ2-7|TRBD2|-
TGTGCCAGCAGCCCAACTAGCGGGAGTCAGATTTTC
CASSPTSGSQIF
>TRBV7-2|TRBJ2-1|-|-
TGTGCCAGCAGCCAACGTATATGGGGCGCGGACAATGAGCAGTTCTTC
CASSQRIWGADNEQFF
>TRBV6-5|TRBJ2-4|-|-
TGTGCCAGCAAGGCTAGCGACATTCAGTACTTC
CASKASDIQYF
>TRBV29-1|TRBJ1-1|-|-
TGCAGCGCCAGCCAGAGACTTGAAAGTGAAGCTTTCTTT
CSASQRLESEAFF
>TRBV7-8|TRBJ1-2|-|-
TGTGCCAGCAGCTTTGCCCTAGGTGGCTACACCTTC
CASSFALGGYTF
>TRBV28|TRBJ2-7|TRBD2|-
TGTGCCACCAAACGGGGGCTAGCGGGGAGGGAGCAGTACTTC
CATKRGLAGREQYF
>TRBV6-5|TRBJ1-6|-|-
TGTGCCAGCAGTTACTCTTCGCAGGGAAATTCACCCCTCCACTTT
CASSYSSQGNSPLHF
>TRBV11-1|TRBJ2-7|-|-
TGTGCCAGCAGCCCCCCCGGACAGATGAGCTCCTACGAGCAGTACTTC
CASSPPGQMSSYEQYF
>TRBV7-2|TRBJ1-1|-|-
TGTGCCAGCAGCCCACAGGGTAGGAGGACTGAAGCTTTCTTT
CASSPQGRRTEAFF
>TRBV21-1|TRBJ1-2|-|-
TGTGCCAGCACCCGGAGGAGACTTTATGGCTACACCTTC
CASTRRRLYGYTF
>TRBV7-2|TRBJ1-4|-|-
TGTGCCAGCAGCTCCTCGCCGGGACAACTGGCAACTAATGAAAAACTGTTTTTT
CASSSSPGQLATNEKLFF
>TRBV25-1|TRBJ1-3|-|-
TGTGCCAGCACTCCAGGGACAACTGGAAACACCATATATTTT
CASTPGTTGNTIYF
>TRBV6-5|TRBJ1-2|TRBD1|-
TGTGCCAGCAGTTACGCCGAGGGACAGGGGGACTATGGCTACACCTTC
CASSYAEGQGDYGYTF
>TRBV5-1|TRBJ2-5|TRBD1|-
TGCGCCAGCAGCTTGAAAGACAGGGCAGAGACCCAGTACTTC
CASSLKDRAETQYF
>TRBV6-5|TRBJ1-2|-|-
TGTGCCAGCCATCAGCAGCCGGGTTATGGCTACACCTTC
CASHQQPGYGYTF
>TRBV6-6|TRBJ1-1|TRBD1|few
TGTGCCAGCAAGGACAGGGAAGATACTGAAGCTTTCTTT
CASKDREDTEAFF
>TRBV20-1|TRBJ2-1|TRBD2|-
TGCATCAAGAGGCGGGGGAATGAGCAGTTCTTC
CIKRRGNEQFF
>TRBV18|TRBJ1-3|TRBD1|-
TGTGCCAGCTCACCACCGGGACAGGACGGAAACACCATATATTTT
CASSPPGQDGNTIYF
>TRBV28|TRBJ2-2|TRBD1|once
TGTGCCAGCAGTTCCGGGACAGAGATTAACACCGGGGAGCTGTTTTTT
CASSSGTEINTGELFF
>TRBV3-1/TRBV3-2|TRBJ2-7|TRBD2|-
TGTGCCAGCAGCTCTCCCGCTAGCGGGACCTACGAGCAGTACTTC
CASSSPASGTYEQYF
>TRBV9|TRBJ1-1|-|-
TGTGCCAGCAGCGTAGCGGACAGATACACTGAAGCTTTCTTT
CASSVADRYTEAFF
>TRBV7-2|TRBJ2-7|TRBD1|-
TGTGCCAGCAGCCCCCGTCCCGGGACAGGGCGAAGCGGCGAGCAGTACTTC
CASSPRPGTGRSGEQYF
>TRBV5-1|TRBJ2-1|TRBD2|once
TGCGCCAGCTCCCCGGGACTAGCATTGAATGAGCAGTTCTTC
CASSPGLALNEQFF
>TRBV7-2|TRBJ2-7|TRBD2|-
TGTGCCAGCACTTATAGCGGGAGAGACGAGCAGTACTTC
CASTYSGRDEQYF
>TRBV4-2|TRBJ2-5|-|-
TGTGCCAGCAGCCAAGTTGAGGACGGGAGGACCCAGTACTTC
CASSQVEDGRTQYF
>TRBV5-1|TRBJ2-2|TRBD2|many
TGCGCCAGCAGCTTAACTAGCGGGACGGGCGGGGAGCTGTTTTTT
CASSLTSGTGGELFF
>TRBV10-3|TRBJ2-1|-|-
TGTGCCATCAGTGACCATCAGGGCAATGAGCAGTTCTTC
CAISDHQGNEQFF
>TRBV6-5|TRBJ2-3|-|-
TGTGCCAGCTCCTTAGCGGAAAGAGATACGCAGTATTTT
CASSLAERDTQYF
>TRBV27|TRBJ1-6|TRBD1|many
TGTGCCACCCGCCCCGGGACAGATAATTCACCCCTCCACTTT
CATRPGTDNSPLHF
>TRBV7-9|TRBJ2-3|-|-
TGTGCCAGCAGCTTATCTAGCACAGATACGCAGTATTTT
CASSLSSTDTQYF
>TRBV7-3|TRBJ2-7|-|-
TGTGCCAGCAGCTTAACGGCGGCCTCCTACGAGCAGTACTTC
CASSLTAASYEQYF
>TRBV21-1|TRBJ1-5|-|-
TGTGCCAGCAGTAAGTTGGACAGGGGGAAGGGGGATCAGCCCCAGCATTTT
CASSKLDRGKGDQPQHF
>TRBV4-2|TRBJ2-2|TRBD2|once
TGTGCCAGCAGCCACGGGAGCGGGAGGGCCTCCGGGGAGCTGTTTTTT
CASSHGSGRASGELFF
>TRBV24-1|TRBJ2-3|TRBD1|-
TGTGCCACCAGTGATTCCACGGGACAGGCGTTGTTTGTTCACACAGATACGCAGTATTTT
CATSDSTGQALFVHTDTQYF